The rows below give T cell receptor beta chains drawn from one sample of a study of blood T cell repertoires in COVID-19. TCRdb's copy holds only in-frame clones and misses some; the assay was immunoSEQ multiplex PCR. The data contain about 130,000 clones, 55% to 75% of them seen just once; the ten biggest clones take up around 2%. Sequences were obtained from peripheral blood. The receptor source for this set is a woman aged 70-85 years with acute or convalescent COVID-19. CDR3s include the opening cysteine and the closing phenylalanine or tryptophan. A D gene is named only where the DNA matches it firmly. Rows may omit the clone size; those that give it use once, few, many or a size class.

v_call: TRBV5-4; clone_size: few; d_call: NA; j_call: TRBJ2-4; cdr3_aa: CASSSVLAKNIQYF; cdr3_nt: TGTGCCAGCAGCTCGGTACTAGCCAAAAACATTCAGTACTTC
v_call: TRBV5-1; clone_size: NA; d_call: TRBD1; j_call: TRBJ1-1; cdr3_aa: CASSLGTDLNTEAFF; cdr3_nt: TGCGCCAGCAGTCTGGGGACAGATTTGAACACTGAAGCTTTCTTT
v_call: TRBV19; clone_size: few; d_call: TRBD1; j_call: TRBJ2-5; cdr3_aa: CASSGTGTETQYF; cdr3_nt: TGTGCCAGTAGCGGGACAGGGACGGAGACCCAGTACTTC
v_call: TRBV13; clone_size: few; d_call: TRBD2; j_call: TRBJ2-3; cdr3_aa: CASRQTSGDTDTQYF; cdr3_nt: TGTGCCAGCAGACAGACTAGCGGAGACACAGATACGCAGTATTTT
v_call: TRBV12-3/TRBV12-4; clone_size: many; d_call: TRBD1; j_call: TRBJ1-1; cdr3_aa: CASKRTGATEAFF; cdr3_nt: TGTGCCAGCAAAAGGACAGGGGCGACTGAAGCTTTCTTT
v_call: TRBV6-5; clone_size: NA; d_call: NA; j_call: TRBJ2-7; cdr3_aa: CASSYSGTLSSYEQYF; cdr3_nt: TGTGCCAGCAGTTACAGCGGGACATTGAGCTCCTACGAGCAGTACTTC
v_call: TRBV7-6; clone_size: few; d_call: NA; j_call: TRBJ1-3; cdr3_aa: CASSLLGSGNTIYF; cdr3_nt: TGTGCCAGCAGCTTACTCGGCTCTGGAAACACCATATATTTT
v_call: TRBV5-1; clone_size: NA; d_call: NA; j_call: TRBJ1-4; cdr3_aa: CASSETATNEKLFF; cdr3_nt: TGCGCCAGTAGTGAGACAGCAACTAATGAAAAACTGTTTTTT
v_call: TRBV5-5; clone_size: NA; d_call: NA; j_call: TRBJ2-1; cdr3_aa: CASSYRLAPPGEQFF; cdr3_nt: TGTGCCAGCAGCTATAGACTTGCGCCCCCGGGGGAGCAGTTCTTC
v_call: TRBV28; clone_size: NA; d_call: TRBD1; j_call: TRBJ1-5; cdr3_aa: CASSSLQDRNQPQHF; cdr3_nt: TGTGCCAGCAGTTCACTCCAGGACAGGAATCAGCCCCAGCATTTT
v_call: TRBV18; clone_size: NA; d_call: NA; j_call: TRBJ2-1; cdr3_aa: CASSPRMGLASSYNEQFF; cdr3_nt: TGTGCCAGCTCACCCAGAATGGGGCTAGCGAGCTCCTACAATGAGCAGTTCTTC
v_call: TRBV5-4; clone_size: NA; d_call: NA; j_call: TRBJ2-7; cdr3_aa: CASSYRVGYEQYF; cdr3_nt: TGTGCCAGCAGCTACAGGGTTGGATACGAGCAGTACTTC
v_call: TRBV29-1; clone_size: many; d_call: TRBD2; j_call: TRBJ2-1; cdr3_aa: CSGRLAGPNEQFF; cdr3_nt: TGCAGCGGGAGACTAGCGGGTCCCAATGAGCAGTTCTTC
v_call: TRBV4-1; clone_size: NA; d_call: TRBD1; j_call: TRBJ1-4; cdr3_aa: CASSGTGGMGEKLFF; cdr3_nt: TGCGCCAGCAGCGGAACAGGGGGAATGGGTGAAAAACTGTTTTTT
v_call: TRBV6-1; clone_size: NA; d_call: NA; j_call: TRBJ2-7; cdr3_aa: CASRRTEYEQYF; cdr3_nt: TGTGCCAGCAGACGGACAGAGTACGAGCAGTACTTC
v_call: TRBV11-2; clone_size: NA; d_call: NA; j_call: TRBJ1-3; cdr3_aa: CASSLAGAGNTIYF; cdr3_nt: TGTGCCAGCAGCTTAGCGGGAGCTGGAAACACCATATATTTT
v_call: TRBV2; clone_size: NA; d_call: NA; j_call: TRBJ2-5; cdr3_aa: CASRPQTRNQETQYF; cdr3_nt: TGTGCCAGCAGACCACAGACTAGAAATCAAGAGACCCAGTACTTC
v_call: TRBV6-5; clone_size: NA; d_call: TRBD2; j_call: TRBJ2-7; cdr3_aa: CASTRSAGGSEQYF; cdr3_nt: TGTGCCAGCACCCGCTCGGCGGGAGGGAGTGAGCAGTACTTC
v_call: TRBV7-3; clone_size: NA; d_call: TRBD2; j_call: TRBJ2-3; cdr3_aa: CASSPTPGLAGGTQYF; cdr3_nt: TGTGCCAGCAGCCCCACCCCAGGACTAGCGGGGGGTACGCAGTATTTT
v_call: TRBV2; clone_size: few; d_call: TRBD1; j_call: TRBJ1-1; cdr3_aa: CASTTGQGYMNTEAFF; cdr3_nt: TGTGCCAGCACTACCGGACAGGGCTACATGAACACTGAAGCTTTCTTT
v_call: TRBV7-7; clone_size: NA; d_call: NA; j_call: TRBJ2-5; cdr3_aa: CASSLGSFKAETQYF; cdr3_nt: TGTGCCAGCAGCTTAGGATCGTTTAAAGCAGAGACCCAGTACTTC
v_call: TRBV5-1; clone_size: NA; d_call: TRBD1; j_call: TRBJ1-5; cdr3_aa: CASSLAGTENQPQHF; cdr3_nt: TGCGCCAGCAGCTTGGCGGGGACAGAAAATCAGCCCCAGCATTTT
v_call: TRBV6-5; clone_size: few; d_call: NA; j_call: TRBJ2-1; cdr3_aa: CASSLLRGSHNEQFF; cdr3_nt: TGTGCCAGCAGTCTACTTAGGGGTAGCCACAATGAGCAGTTCTTC
v_call: TRBV7-8; clone_size: NA; d_call: TRBD1; j_call: TRBJ1-5; cdr3_aa: CASTPNGGTGRANQPQHF; cdr3_nt: TGTGCCAGCACCCCCAATGGTGGGACAGGGAGAGCAAATCAGCCCCAGCATTTT
v_call: TRBV14; clone_size: NA; d_call: NA; j_call: TRBJ1-2; cdr3_aa: CASSQDQGGGYTF; cdr3_nt: TGTGCCAGCAGCCAAGATCAGGGCGGCGGCTACACCTTC
v_call: TRBV5-6; clone_size: NA; d_call: TRBD1; j_call: TRBJ2-7; cdr3_aa: CASSFTGVREQYF; cdr3_nt: TGTGCCAGCAGCTTTACAGGGGTCCGGGAGCAGTACTTC
v_call: TRBV20-1; clone_size: NA; d_call: NA; j_call: TRBJ2-7; cdr3_aa: CSARALYEQYF; cdr3_nt: TGCAGTGCTAGAGCCTTATACGAGCAGTACTTC
v_call: TRBV6-2/TRBV6-3; clone_size: NA; d_call: NA; j_call: TRBJ2-5; cdr3_aa: CASSYSRGETQYF; cdr3_nt: TGTGCCAGCAGTTACTCCCGGGGAGAGACCCAGTACTTC
v_call: TRBV9; clone_size: NA; d_call: NA; j_call: TRBJ1-3; cdr3_aa: CASSVGQTGNTIYF; cdr3_nt: TGTGCCAGCAGCGTAGGACAGACTGGAAACACCATATATTTT
v_call: TRBV9; clone_size: NA; d_call: NA; j_call: TRBJ1-6; cdr3_aa: CASSSSGGRVGNSPLHF; cdr3_nt: TGTGCCAGCAGCTCCAGTGGGGGCAGGGTGGGCAATTCACCCCTCCACTTT
v_call: TRBV5-1; clone_size: NA; d_call: TRBD2; j_call: TRBJ2-1; cdr3_aa: CASSPGTSNEQFF; cdr3_nt: TGCGCCAGCAGCCCCGGGACTAGCAATGAGCAGTTCTTC
v_call: TRBV11-2; clone_size: NA; d_call: NA; j_call: TRBJ1-6; cdr3_aa: CASSPQGIADNSPLHF; cdr3_nt: TGTGCCAGCAGCCCGCAGGGGATAGCAGATAATTCACCCCTCCACTTT
v_call: TRBV2; clone_size: NA; d_call: NA; j_call: TRBJ1-4; cdr3_aa: CASSAPGSNEKLFF; cdr3_nt: TGTGCCAGCAGTGCTCCGGGATCTAATGAAAAACTGTTTTTT